This T cell receptor beta chain was sequenced in a study of T cell repertoires in cytomegalovirus infection. Trimming left V 2 bases short and J 4 bases short, with 9 bases between. The germline CDR1 and CDR2 sequences are DFQATT and SNEGSKA (reference sequence). The CDR3 has 12 amino acids. In TCRdb, the reads were re-called with MiXCR into one record per CDR3 protein. The top ten hold around half of the sample, which has some 130,000 distinct CDR3 sequences, 25% to 35% seen once. As to this clonotype: Its antigen is not identified.

Specimen: CD8+ T cells from cultured PBMCs, collected from culture after CMV antigen stimulation. V and J are TRBV20-1 and TRBJ2-7, with D uncertain. The TCR comes from a human donor in good health (CMV status not recorded). Some clones in this sample may be carry-over from other donors' samples. CDR3 in amino acids: CSARKTGYEQYF. The CDR3 DNA sequence: TGCAGTGCTAGAAAGACCGGGTACGAGCAGTACTTC.